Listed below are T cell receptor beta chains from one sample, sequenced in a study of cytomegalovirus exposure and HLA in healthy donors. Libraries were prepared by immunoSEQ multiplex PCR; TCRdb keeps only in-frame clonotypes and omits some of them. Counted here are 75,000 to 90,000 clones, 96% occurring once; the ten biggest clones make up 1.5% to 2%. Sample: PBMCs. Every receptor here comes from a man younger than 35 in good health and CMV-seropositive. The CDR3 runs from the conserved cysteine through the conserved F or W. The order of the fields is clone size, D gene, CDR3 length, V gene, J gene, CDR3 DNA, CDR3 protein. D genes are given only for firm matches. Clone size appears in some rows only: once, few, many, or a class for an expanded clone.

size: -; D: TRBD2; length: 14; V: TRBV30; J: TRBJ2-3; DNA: TGTGCCTGGAGTGCCGGGACTAGTGGAGATACGCAGTATTTT; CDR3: CAWSAGTSGDTQYF
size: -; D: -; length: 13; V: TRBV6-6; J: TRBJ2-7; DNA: TGTGCCGCCCGCCGAGCCAACTCCTACGAGCAGTACTTC; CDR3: CAARRANSYEQYF
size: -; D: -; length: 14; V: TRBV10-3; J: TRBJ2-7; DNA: TGTGCCATCAGTGAGTCTGGAACAGTCGGCGAGCAGTACTTC; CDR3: CAISESGTVGEQYF
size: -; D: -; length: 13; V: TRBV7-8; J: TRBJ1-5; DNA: TGTGCCAGCAGCCTCAGGGTCGGGCAGCCCCAGCATTTT; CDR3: CASSLRVGQPQHF
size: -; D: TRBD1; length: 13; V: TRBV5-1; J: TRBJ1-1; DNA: TGCGCCAGCAGCTTTAGGACAGGGTCGGCCGCTTTCTTT; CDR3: CASSFRTGSAAFF
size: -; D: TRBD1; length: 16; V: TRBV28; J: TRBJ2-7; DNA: TGTGCCAGCAGTTCACCCGGGACAGGGCTCTGGTACGAGCAGTACTTC; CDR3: CASSSPGTGLWYEQYF
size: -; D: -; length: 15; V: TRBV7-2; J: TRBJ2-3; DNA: TGTGCCAGCAGCCCCCAGGCGTTTAGCACAGATACGCAGTATTTT; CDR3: CASSPQAFSTDTQYF
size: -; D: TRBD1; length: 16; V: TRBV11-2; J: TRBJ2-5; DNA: TGTGCCAGCAGCTTAGGGGGACAGGTGGGCCAAGAGACCCAGTACTTC; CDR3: CASSLGGQVGQETQYF
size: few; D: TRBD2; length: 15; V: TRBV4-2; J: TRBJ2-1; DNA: TGTGCCAGCAGCCCCGAACCACTAGCGGGAAATGAGCAGTTCTTC; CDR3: CASSPEPLAGNEQFF
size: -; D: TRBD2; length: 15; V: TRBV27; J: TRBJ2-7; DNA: TGTGCCAGCAGAGGGGGGGGGACTAGCGGGAACGAGCAGTACTTC; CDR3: CASRGGGTSGNEQYF
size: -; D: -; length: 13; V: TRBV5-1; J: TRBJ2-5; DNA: TGCGCCAGCAGCTTGGTCGGGGAGGAGACCCAGTACTTC; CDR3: CASSLVGEETQYF
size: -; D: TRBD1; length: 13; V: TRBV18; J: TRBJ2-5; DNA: TGTGCCAGCTCTCCGGGACAGCAAGAGACCCAGTACTTC; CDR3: CASSPGQQETQYF
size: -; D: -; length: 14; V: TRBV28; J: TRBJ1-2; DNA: TGTGCCAGCTTTTCGGGGGGAGGGGACTATGGCTACACCTTC; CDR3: CASFSGGGDYGYTF
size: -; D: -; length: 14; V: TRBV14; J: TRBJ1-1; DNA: TGTGCCAGCAGGGGCTTAGGGGTGAACACTGAAGCTTTCTTT; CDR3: CASRGLGVNTEAFF
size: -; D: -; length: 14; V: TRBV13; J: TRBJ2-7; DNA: TGTGCCAGCAGCTTTGGGACTCCATCCTACGAGCAGTACTTC; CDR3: CASSFGTPSYEQYF
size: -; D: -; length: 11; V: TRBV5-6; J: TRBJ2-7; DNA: TGTGCCAGTACGGACAGTTACGAGCAGTACTTC; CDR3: CASTDSYEQYF
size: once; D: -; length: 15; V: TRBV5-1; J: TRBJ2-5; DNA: TGCGCCAGCAGCTTGGCAGCGGCAATCCAAGAGACCCAGTACTTC; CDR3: CASSLAAAIQETQYF
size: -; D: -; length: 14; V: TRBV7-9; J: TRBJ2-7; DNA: TGTGCCAGCAGCTTAGGCGTCAGGGACTACGAGCAGTACTTC; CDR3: CASSLGVRDYEQYF
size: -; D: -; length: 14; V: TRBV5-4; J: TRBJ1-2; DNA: TGTGCCAGCAGCCCGTTGGGGGCGTCATATGGCTACACCTTC; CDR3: CASSPLGASYGYTF
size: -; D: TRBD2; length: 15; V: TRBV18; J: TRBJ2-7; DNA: TGTGCCAGCTCACCCTCTAGCGGGAGGGCGAACGAGCAGTACTTC; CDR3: CASSPSSGRANEQYF
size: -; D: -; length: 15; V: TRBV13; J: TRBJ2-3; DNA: TGTGCCAGCAGCTTAGGGAGAGAGGTTCCAGATACGCAGTATTTT; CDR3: CASSLGREVPDTQYF
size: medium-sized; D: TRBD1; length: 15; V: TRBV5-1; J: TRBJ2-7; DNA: TGCGCCAGCAGCTTTCGAGGTCAGGGGGCAGAAGAGCAGTACTTC; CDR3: CASSFRGQGAEEQYF
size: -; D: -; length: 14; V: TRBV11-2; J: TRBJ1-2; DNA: TGTGCCAGCAGCTTAGACCTGTTCGACTATGGCTACACCTTC; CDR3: CASSLDLFDYGYTF
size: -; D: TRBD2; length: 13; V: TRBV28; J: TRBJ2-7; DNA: TGTGCAGTAACTAGCGGGACGACCTACGAGCAGTACTTC; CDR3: CAVTSGTTYEQYF
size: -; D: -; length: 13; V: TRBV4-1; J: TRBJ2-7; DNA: TGCGCCAGCAGCCGGGACACCTACTACGAGCAGTACTTC; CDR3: CASSRDTYYEQYF
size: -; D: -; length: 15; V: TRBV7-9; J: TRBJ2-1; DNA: TGTGCCAGCAGCTTAATCGACTCCTACTACAATGAGCAGTTCTTC; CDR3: CASSLIDSYYNEQFF
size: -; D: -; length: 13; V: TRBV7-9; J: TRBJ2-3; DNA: TGTGCCAGCAGCCGAGGCGCCGCAGATACGCAGTATTTT; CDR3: CASSRGAADTQYF
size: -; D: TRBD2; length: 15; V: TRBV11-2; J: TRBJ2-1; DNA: TGTGCCAGCAGTCCGGGACTAGCCTCCTACAATGAGCAGTTCTTC; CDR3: CASSPGLASYNEQFF